Included here is one T cell receptor (beta chain) sequence, with context. What it binds is unknown. Germline V gene lookup returns CDR1 LGHNA and CDR2 YNFKEQ. The CDR3 is 14 residues long. The ends were cut back, 2 bases at V and 4 bases at J, with 11 bases in the middle. Autoimmune disease history or systemic immunosuppression led to patient exclusion. These data belong to a study of OX40 agonist ivuxolimab in advanced cancers. Study as a whole: Three patients, one with hepatocellular carcinoma and two with cutaneous melanoma, achieved partial responses. Regarding the study as a whole: Clonal expansion was seen in CD4+ and CD8+ blood T cells by week 6 at 0.1 to 3.0 mg/kg.

Profiling relied on immunoSEQ multiplex PCR, and the TCRdb table lists in-frame clones only, not all of them. The data contain 15,000 to 20,000 clones, roughly 80% of them singletons. This TCR was recovered from an adult with an advanced solid tumor such as melanoma, head and neck, liver or kidney cancer. The input for sequencing was CD4+ or CD8+ T cells sorted from blood, taken in a trial of the OX40 agonist ivuxolimab. This sequence joins TRBV4-2 and TRBJ1-2, with D unresolved. The CDR3: CASSQSSGIYGYTF. In DNA form, the CDR3 reads TGTGCCAGCAGCCAATCGTCCGGGATCTATGGCTACACCTTC.